This entry is about one TCR beta chain. This specimen belongs to a study of T cell changes during pregnancy in multiple sclerosis. The CDR3 is 17 residues long. V was shortened by 0 bases and J by 9 bases, with 22 bases between the two germline ends. Per the germline V gene, CDR1 is ENHRY and CDR2 is SYGVKD. The assay was immunoSEQ multiplex PCR, and TCRdb's table has in-frame clones only and misses some. The sample includes 45,000 to 50,000 clones, 90% to 95% of them seen just once. This chain uses TRBV10-3 with TRBJ2-3; TRBD2 is a possible D gene (6 bases). Sample: CD8+ T cells from peripheral blood mononuclear cells, taken before pregnancy. The clonotype comes from a female donor with multiple sclerosis, enrolled in a pregnancy study. The CDR3 protein is CAISESISGVTRATQYF. CDR3 bases: TGTGCCATCAGTGAGTCGATTTCGGGAGTAACAAGGGCGACGCAGTATTTT.